These T cell receptor beta chains were read from a single sample in a study of identical twins. Using its own MiXCR run on the 5' RACE reads, TCRdb lists one record per CDR3 protein. The table lists roughly 1,500,000 distinct CDR3 sequences, about 30% of them singletons. Sequenced material: cord blood. The receptors were gathered from a newborn girl in good health. CDR3s include the opening cysteine and the closing phenylalanine or tryptophan. D genes are given only for firm matches. Size values are once, few and many counts, or a class for expanded clones, and some rows have none.

clone_size,d_call,v_call,j_call,cdr3_aa,cdr3_nt
-,-,TRBV20-1,TRBJ1-2,CSASSTDYGYTF,TGCAGTGCTAGTTCGACAGACTATGGCTACACCTTC
few,TRBD1,TRBV6-1,TRBJ2-1,CASSGGTGRWNEQFF,TGTGCCAGCAGTGGGGGGACAGGTCGTTGGAATGAGCAGTTCTTC
-,-,TRBV5-1,TRBJ2-7,CASSLAIYPCEQYF,TGCGCCAGCAGCTTGGCAATTTACCCCTGCGAGCAGTACTTC
few,-,TRBV6-1,TRBJ1-6,CASSEQVYNSPLHF,TGTGCCAGCAGTGAGCAAGTCTATAATTCACCCCTCCACTTT
few,-,TRBV7-2,TRBJ2-6,CASSPDRGLKLTF,TGTGCCAGCAGCCCCGATCGGGGGTTGAAGCTGACTTTC
-,-,TRBV7-2,TRBJ1-2,CASSLRTSPHGYTF,TGTGCCAGCAGCTTACGTACATCCCCCCATGGCTACACCTTC
-,-,TRBV20-1,TRBJ1-2,CSAPHQLNYGYTF,TGCAGTGCGCCGCATCAACTAAACTATGGCTACACCTTC
-,-,TRBV6-5,TRBJ2-7,CASSQGHNAYNEQYF,TGTGCCAGCAGCCAAGGACACAATGCTTACAATGAGCAGTACTTC
-,-,TRBV11-1,TRBJ2-7,CASSLARPGPSYEQYF,TGTGCCAGCAGCTTAGCCCGACCCGGACCTTCCTACGAGCAGTACTTC
-,-,TRBV4-1,TRBJ1-5,CASSPRTPKGQPQHF,TGCGCCAGCAGCCCGAGGACCCCAAAGGGCCAGCCCCAGCATTTT
-,-,TRBV11-2,TRBJ2-1,CAGSLEGIGQFF,TGTGCCGGCAGCTTAGAAGGGATTGGGCAGTTCTTC
-,-,TRBV12-3/TRBV12-4,TRBJ2-7,CASSYTRSEQYF,TGTGCCAGCAGTTATACTAGGTCCGAGCAGTACTTC
-,TRBD1,TRBV7-9,TRBJ1-5,CASSSESTGGSWYQPQHF,TGTGCCAGCAGCTCCGAGTCAACAGGGGGCAGTTGGTATCAGCCCCAGCATTTT